The T cell receptor beta chain under discussion was sequenced for a study of blood T cell repertoires in COVID-19. Study in general: Some COVID-19 samples were acute and others convalescent; all came from the United States, Italy and Spain. T cells, B-cell-depleted T cells, or PBMCs provided the cDNA or gDNA that served as material.

V lost 3 bases, J lost 3 bases, and 15 bases lay in between. The CDR3 loop spans 16 amino acids. Germline V gene lookup returns CDR1 MGHRA and CDR2 YSYEKL. Per the original data handling: Counts of nucleated cells, estimated from reference gene primer amplification, were obtained. The protocol was immunoSEQ multiplex PCR, while the TCRdb copy is restricted to in-frame clones and leaves out a portion. The V and J calls and clone size come from that table; D and trimming were worked out from the DNA. This table has under 300,000 clones, around three quarters appearing once. This clone was observed once.

The chain recombines TRBV4-1 with TRBJ1-5; maybe TRBD1 (6 bases). Sequenced sample: peripheral blood. The TCR was taken from a woman older than 75 with acute or convalescent COVID-19. The DNA of the CDR3 is TGCGCCAGCAGCCAGATATCCACAGGGATCAATCAGCCCCAGCATTTT. As protein: CASSQISTGINQPQHF.